This TCR beta chain came from a study of response to subunit inactivated influenza vaccine (dated by TCRdb to the late 2010s). A note on the overall study: The study used deep quantitative T cell receptor repertoire profiling to track responses to a trivalent subunit inactivated influenza vaccine.

The library was made by RT-PCR. TCRdb records Illumina HiSeq 2500 as the sequencer. The raw public data were reprocessed by TCRdb itself: fastp quality trimming at Q25, MiXCR clonotype calling, in-frame beta chains only. Each entry is one CDR3 protein sequence, shown with its most common DNA and genes. The sample table contains hundreds of thousands of distinct CDR3 sequences; only one count was recorded for more than 11% of them. The ten largest clones add up to 6% to 8% of the sample. In the germline V gene, CDR1 corresponds to MNHEY and CDR2 to SVGEGT. The CDR3 runs 15 amino acids, cysteine and phenylalanine included. CDR3 DNA only is kept here, 45 bases in frame from base 1. V trim: 4 bases; J trim: 5 bases; unmatched bases: 8. The paper's findings and limits, for the study overall: The authors suggested that each seasonal influenza vaccination may recruit only a limited number of new T cells.

This clonotype turned up a few times. The antigen it binds to is not known. No base-level quality is on record; no much larger clone is a single base apart. The material sequenced was PBMCs from blood, taken 14 days before vaccination. Recombination linked TRBV6-2 or TRBV6-3 to TRBJ2-7; 10 of the junction bases match TRBD1. The TCR comes from a man in his fifties or sixties who received an inactivated influenza vaccine. Donor details come from another sample of the same person, matched by shared clones. The nucleotides are TGTGCCAGCAGTTCCGCGGGACAGGGGTACCACGAGCAGTACTTC. It is translated as CASSSAGQGYHEQYF.